This TCR beta chain was sequenced in a study of blood T cell repertoires in COVID-19 (dated by TCRdb to about 2020). With respect to the entire study: Samples from collaborators originated in the United States, Italy and Spain and spanned both the acute and convalescent phases of COVID-19. Nearly every sample came with metadata listing a de-identified subject ID, COVID-19 status, age in years and sex. The samples were drawn from two sources: the first 160 participants of the ongoing ImmuneRACE study, and fewer than 1,500 subjects contributed by 6 global collaborators. Where available, HLA class I and class II types were obtained from metadata supplied by the sample provider rather than from assay-based typing. A freely available public database, intended as a resource for researchers studying the immune response to SARS-CoV-2, is where the repertoires were released. Subjects who had been exposed to COVID-19, were actively infected with it, or had recovered from it provided the deeply sampled blood TCRbeta repertoires that made up the dataset. The material from the prospective study consisted of cDNA or gDNA derived from T cells, B-cell-depleted T cells, or PBMCs. General findings and caveats noted by the study authors: Clinical and demographic metadata were provided uncurated, with the amount varying by source and participant.

In the case of this clone: Its antigen is still unknown. At one of its ends the junction is not consistent with the germline gene, which may arise from a read error.

TCRbeta CDR3 regions were amplified from genomic DNA by means of the immunoSEQ Assay, a bias-controlled multiplex PCR. On the study's bioinformatics: The number of nucleated cells in each sample was estimated by amplification of reference gene primers within the assay. To quantify the absolute abundance of each unique TCRbeta CDR3 rearrangement, sequence reads were collapsed and filtered. Productive Simpson clonality was computed per sample as the square root of Simpson's diversity index over productive rearrangements. TCRdb took this table from immuneACCESS and kept in-frame rearrangements with V and J called. Such tables lack part of the clones; where checked against another copy, unresolved V genes explain under half of the gap, and the rest is unexplained. The V and J calls and clone size come from that table; D and trimming were worked out from the DNA. The sample includes 270,000 or so clones, with roughly 88% observed a single time. The biggest ten clones account for more than 1% of the sample.

The CDR3 numbers 14 residues from cysteine through phenylalanine. CDR3 DNA only is kept here, 42 bases in frame from base 1. CDR1 and CDR2 were assigned from the germline V gene as MNHEY and SVGAGI. In the prospective study, participants were 18 to 89 years old, resided in fewer than 25 geographic areas of the United States, and were enrolled through a virtual design. Cohort assignment in the prospective study relied on participant-reported clinical history from a screening survey and a study questionnaire. Mobile phlebotomists in the prospective study collected whole blood, serum and a nasopharyngeal or oropharyngeal swab from every participant. Over a 2-month period, participants in the prospective study had the option of providing additional blood draws and questionnaires. Prospective study blood samples were shipped either frozen or at room temperature before DNA extraction.

The sequencing sample was made of PBMCs or T cells enriched from blood (not recorded which). The V gene is TRBV6-5 and the J gene is TRBJ1-1; 7 central nucleotides agree with TRBD1. This TCR derives from a woman aged 40 to 50 with acute COVID-19. The DNA is as follows: TGTGCCAGCAGTAACAGGGGATTGAAAACTGAAGCTTTCTTT. Its coded protein is CASSNRGLKTEAFF.